A single sample is the source of the 20 T cell receptor beta chains below, sequenced in a study. TCRdb called the RT-PCR reads again in MiXCR, with one record for every CDR3 protein. The sample comprises 550,000 to 750,000 distinct CDR3 sequences, 12% to 15% of which are singletons, and about 3.6% rests with the top ten. Material: memory CD4+ T cells from blood. These receptors all come from a female donor in good health, serving as a healthy control.

The rearrangement links TRBV20-1 to TRBJ2-2; D gene uncertain. There are 15 residues in the CDR3. The V gene lost 0 bases and the J gene lost 1 base, with 9 bases spanning the gap. From germline, CDR1 is DFQATT and CDR2 SNEGSKA (reference sequence). As DNA, the CDR3 is TGCAGTGCTAGAGATCTACGGCTGAACACCGGGGAGCTGTTTTTT. Protein product: CSARDLRLNTGELFF.

V and J are TRBV5-1 and TRBJ2-2, with TRBD2 identical over 7 bases. This CDR3 contains 16 residues. The junction had 10 bases not matched to a gene; V was cut back by 7 bases and J by 1 base. Looked up from germline, CDR1 is SGHRS and CDR2 is YFSETQ. DNA for the CDR3: TGCGCCAGCGGCACGGTAGCGGGCCTGAACACCGGGGAGCTGTTTTTT. Encoded protein: CASGTVAGLNTGELFF.

This clonotype was seen only a few times. V gene TRBV18 combines with J gene TRBJ2-1; 8 nucleotides line up with TRBD2. Germline CDR1 is KGHSH and CDR2 is LQKENI. This CDR3 spans 15 amino acids. Germline trimming cut 6 bases from V and 0 bases from J; bases unmatched to any gene: 4. The CDR3 DNA reads as TGTGCCAGCTCGCTAGCGGGTTACTCCTACAATGAGCAGTTCTTC. Residues: CASSLAGYSYNEQFF.

The V call is TRBV24-1, the J call TRBJ2-1, with TRBD2 matching over 11 bases. In germline, CDR1 is KGHDR, CDR2 SFDVKD. Germline trimming cut 2 bases from V and 10 bases from J; bases unmatched to any gene: 0. The CDR3 loop spans 13 amino acids. The CDR3 DNA sequence: TGTGCCACCAGTGATTCTAGCGGGGGGGAGCAGTTCTTC. This sequence encodes CATSDSSGGEQFF.

The chain recombines TRBV7-3 with TRBJ2-5, with D possibly matching TRBD2 (6 bases). CDR1 and CDR2 (germline): SGHTA, FQGTGA. The length of the CDR3 is 14 residues. V shed 5 bases and J shed 7 bases, with 17 bases lying between them. The DNA for the CDR3 is TGTGCCAGCAGCCCCTCGGACTACCCAAGGACCCAGTACTTC. This translates into CASSPSDYPRTQYF.

V usage is TRBV6-4 and J usage is TRBJ2-3; 12 positions agree with TRBD2. J gave up 5 bases and V 5 bases, and 5 bases lay outside the gene matches. The germline V gene encodes CDR1 MRHNA and CDR2 SNTAGT. The CDR3 is made up of 15 amino acids. CDR3: CASSRLAGEIDTQYF. The CDR3 DNA reads TGTGCCAGCAGTCGACTAGCGGGAGAAATAGATACGCAGTATTTT.

This clonotype has a handful of counts. The CDR3 DNA follows: TGTGCCAGCCAGGGAGGGCTAGCGGGACCCTCCTACGAGCAGTACTTC. Translation gives CASQGGLAGPSYEQYF. V gene TRBV6-4 combines with J gene TRBJ2-7; 9 bases agree with TRBD2. CDR3 length: 16 amino acids. The trim removed 8 bases at V and 0 bases at J, leaving 11 bases unmatched. Germline V lookup: CDR1 MRHNA, CDR2 SNTAGT.

The CDR3 region has the DNA TGTGCCAGCAGCTTGGCCGGGGGGCCGTCTCAGCCCCAGCATTTT. Protein product: CASSLAGGPSQPQHF. This chain connects TRBV11-2 to TRBJ1-5, with D perhaps TRBD1 (6 bases). Per the germline V gene, CDR1 is SGHAT and CDR2 is FQNNGV. The CDR3 is 15 residues long. V lost 3 bases to trimming and J lost 6 bases, with 15 bases between them.

This clonotype turned up a few times. The chain uses TRBV20-1 and TRBJ2-7; D possibly corresponds to TRBD2 (7 bases). CDR3 length: 13 residues. The germline V gene encodes CDR1 DFQATT and CDR2 SNEGSKA (reference sequence). The germline V and J ends were trimmed by 5 bases and 3 bases, with 14 bases remaining between them. CDR3 sequence reads: CSAERDTNYEQYF. CDR3 DNA sequence: TGCAGTGCTGAGCGGGACACAAACTACGAGCAGTACTTC.

This clonotype was detected a few times. The chain links TRBV7-2 to TRBJ2-7; tentative D call: TRBD1 (7 bases). Germline V gene sequence: CDR1 SGHTA, CDR2 FQGNSA. This CDR3 has 19 residues. Between the trimmed V and J ends, which lost 5 bases and 3 bases, there was a span of 29 bases. The CDR3 is CASSPTGSEGLVVFYEQYF. The CDR3 DNA reads as TGTGCCAGCAGCCCGACAGGGTCGGAGGGGTTAGTCGTTTTCTACGAGCAGTACTTC. The full variable domain, in which reference TRBV7-2 and TRBJ2-7 provide the parts outside the CDR3, is GAGVSQSPSNKVTEKGKDVELRCDPISGHTALYWYRQSLGQGLEFLIYFQGNSAPDKSGLPSDRFSAERTGGSVSTLTIQRTQQEDSAVYLCASSPTGSEGLVVFYEQYFGPGTRLTVT.

This clonotype was counted ten times or more. This chain uses TRBV7-9 with TRBJ2-1; D possibly corresponds to TRBD2 (7 bases). CDR1 is SEHNR, CDR2 FQNEAQ, per germline (reference sequence). This CDR3 spans 13 amino acids. The V end lost 7 bases, the J end lost 5 bases, and 12 bases lay between the germline ends. CDR3 in amino acids: CASNPGGDNEQFF. CDR3 sequence (DNA): TGTGCCAGCAACCCGGGGGGCGACAATGAGCAGTTCTTC.

This clonotype was seen only a few times. The chain combines TRBV4-3 with TRBJ2-4; TRBD2 agrees at 7 bases. The junction had 12 bases not matched to a gene; V was cut back by 1 base and J by 9 bases. Germline loops: CDR1 LGHNA, CDR2 YSLEER. This CDR3 has 16 amino acids. The CDR3 DNA sequence: TGCGCCAGCAGCCAAGGGCTTATGGCGGGAGCGCGCATTCAGTACTTC. Translated: CASSQGLMAGARIQYF.

This clonotype has more than one count but fewer than ten. The chain uses TRBV7-2 and TRBJ1-2, with 9 bases fitting TRBD1. From germline, CDR1 is SGHTA and CDR2 FQGNSA. V lost 5 bases to trimming and J lost 7 bases; unmatched junction nucleotides: 11. The CDR3 consists of 15 residues. CDR3 in amino acids: CASSPRLTGGGGYTF. The CDR3 nucleotides read TGTGCCAGCAGCCCACGCCTCACAGGGGGCGGTGGCTACACCTTC. Variable domain in full (rest from reference TRBV7-2 and TRBJ1-2): GAGVSQSPSNKVTEKGKDVELRCDPISGHTALYWYRQSLGQGLEFLIYFQGNSAPDKSGLPSDRFSAERTGGSVSTLTIQRTQQEDSAVYLCASSPRLTGGGGYTFGSGTRLTVV.

The chain is built from TRBV3-1 and TRBJ1-1; D is uncertain. The CDR3 has 13 residues. Trimming took 0 bases from V and 7 from J, leaving 9 bases between them. Looked up from germline, CDR1 is LGHDT and CDR2 is YNNKEL (reference sequence). CDR3 coding DNA: TGTGCCAGCAGCCAAGATCAGGACCGTGAAGCTTTCTTT. This sequence encodes CASSQDQDREAFF.

In this sample, this clonotype turned up a few times. The CDR3 sequence: CASSRKGIDGYTF. DNA of the CDR3: TGTGCCAGCAGCCGCAAGGGTATCGATGGCTACACCTTC. The gene calls are TRBV27 and TRBJ1-2; D remains unclear. V lost 6 bases to trimming and J lost 6 bases, with 14 bases between them. From germline, CDR1 is MNHEY and CDR2 SMNVEV (reference sequence). This CDR3 is built from 13 residues.

This clonotype was counted only a few times. The chain carries TRBV9 and TRBJ2-1; TRBD1 agrees at 7 bases. The CDR3 sequence is 14 residues long. Trimming took 3 bases from V and 4 from J; bases not matched to a gene: 4. Germline-derived CDR1 and CDR2 are SGDLS and YYNGEE. The CDR3 region is CASSDGQAYNEQFF. The CDR3 nucleotides are TGTGCCAGCAGCGATGGACAGGCTTACAATGAGCAGTTCTTC.

This rearrangement joins TRBV15 to TRBJ1-1; TRBD1 aligns across 7 bases. This CDR3 region has 16 residues. Losses at the gene ends were 2 bases for V and 4 bases for J; bases not matched to a gene: 10. Germline V gene data show CDR1 as LNHNV and CDR2 as YYDKDF (reference sequence). The CDR3 protein is CATSRPGTERFTEAFF. CDR3 nucleotides: TGTGCCACCAGCAGACCCGGGACAGAGAGATTCACTGAAGCTTTCTTT. Full variable domain (missing parts from reference TRBV15 and TRBJ1-1): DAMVIQNPRYQVTQFGKPVTLSCSQTLNHNVMYWYQQKSSQAPKLLFHYYDKDFNNEADTPDNFQSRRPNTSFCFLDIRSPGLGDTAMYLCATSRPGTERFTEAFFGQGTRLTVV.

The genes are TRBV5-1 and TRBJ2-3, with TRBD2 matching over 8 bases. The V segment lost 7 bases and the J segment 2 bases; nucleotides outside the gene matches: 9. CDR1 and CDR2 from the germline V gene are SGHRS and YFSETQ. This CDR3 region has 15 residues. CDR3 protein: CASRPPGRATDTQYF. CDR3 DNA sequence: TGCGCCAGCCGCCCTCCCGGGAGGGCCACAGATACGCAGTATTTT.

This chain connects TRBV6-5 to TRBJ1-1; D unclear. CDR3 length: 14 amino acids. Trimming took off 5 bases at V and 1 base at J, with 11 bases between the two ends. Per germline, CDR1 MNHEY and CDR2 SVGAGI. The CDR3, as DNA: TGTGCCAGCAGTCCGCGGGATTCGAACACTGAAGCTTTCTTT. Translating it yields CASSPRDSNTEAFF.

There are a few counts of this clonotype. The CDR3 loop reads CASSLIRGGLDEQYF. The CDR3 coding sequence is TGTGCCAGCAGCTTAATCCGGGGGGGCCTGGACGAGCAGTACTTC. V gene TRBV7-2 combines with J gene TRBJ2-7, with 8 bases matching TRBD2. The V segment lost 2 bases and the J segment 5 bases; nucleotides outside the gene matches: 8. The CDR3 extends over 15 amino acids. Germline V gene sequence: CDR1 SGHTA, CDR2 FQGNSA.